This TCR beta chain appears in the sequencing data of a study of STAT5B mutations in CD4+ large granular lymphocyte leukemia. Study conclusions and caveats: No patients shared main leukemic clonotypes, though 25% to 30% appeared at low frequency elsewhere.

Concerning this clone: What it binds is unknown.

Germline-derived CDR1 and CDR2 are SEHNR and FQNEAQ (reference sequence). This CDR3 is 15 amino acids long. V was pared by 0 bases and J by 4 bases, with 13 bases between. Sequencing was at survey level. Method: immunoSEQ multiplex PCR; TCRdb's copy keeps in-frame clones and lacks some. This table holds roughly 40,000 clones, about 88% found once. V is TRBV7-9 and J is TRBJ2-7; D is perhaps TRBD1 or TRBD2 (7 bases each). This TCR was sampled from a human donor in good health. Input material: CD4+ T cells from blood buffy coats. The CDR3 sequence is CASSLALQGGYEQYF. The CDR3 DNA follows: TGTGCCAGCAGCTTAGCGCTTCAGGGGGGGTACGAGCAGTACTTC.